What follows is one TCR beta chain and its context. Antigen specificity is unknown. The data originate from a study of Tregs in tolerant kidney transplant recipients. CD4+CD25+CD127- Tregs, CD4+CD25- non-Tregs, CD4 and CD8 cells were sorted. Clones were sequenced by immunoSEQ multiplex PCR, and TCRdb holds only the in-frame ones, with some missing. The sample consists of tens of thousands of clones, about 83% of them appearing once. This CDR3 is built from 14 residues. Germline values: CDR1 SGHRS, CDR2 YFSETQ. The V end was cut by 0 bases, the J end by 1 base, with 7 bases between. Study observations and caveats: This study did not directly address biological reproducibility.

The sample consisted of CD4+ T cells from blood. This clonotype was obtained from a human donor in good health. This rearrangement joins TRBV5-1 to TRBJ1-1, with no clear D. The CDR3 here is CASSLGGANTEAFF. In nucleotides, the CDR3 is TGCGCCAGCAGCTTGGGGGGTGCGAACACTGAAGCTTTCTTT.